The 26 T cell receptor beta chains below all came from one sample that was sequenced in a study of glioma-infiltrating T cells after dendritic cell vaccination. Assay: immunoSEQ multiplex PCR; the TCRdb copy retains only in-frame clones and omits some. Among roughly 51,000 clones listed, 85% to 90% were seen once. The sample in question was blood, obtained before dendritic cell vaccination. These receptors were taken from a human donor with glioblastoma.

This chain uses TRBV4-1 with TRBJ1-5; D may be TRBD1 (6 bases). V was trimmed by 6 bases and J by 1 base, leaving 16 bases between them. CDR1 is MGHRA, CDR2 YSYEKL, per germline. CDR3 length equals 16 residues. CDR3 sequence: CASRDPTGSSNQPQHF. The CDR3 nucleotides read TGCGCCAGCAGGGACCCTACAGGGTCGAGCAATCAGCCCCAGCATTTT.

The genes are TRBV5-3 and TRBJ1-2, with TRBD1 identical over 7 bases. TRBV5-3 falls under the ORF class, with uncertain function. V lost 6 bases, J lost 5 bases, and 7 bases stayed unmatched. CDR3 size: 13 residues. CDR3 region: CARNSQGGYGYTF. CDR3 bases: TGTGCCAGAAACTCCCAGGGGGGATATGGCTACACCTTC.

This rearrangement joins TRBV2 to TRBJ1-5, with D perhaps TRBD1 (6 bases). V was cut by 8 bases and J by 3 bases, with 11 bases left in between. The V gene's germline CDR1 is SNHLY and CDR2 FYNNEI. This CDR3 is built from 13 residues. CDR3 sequence: CASGGQINQPQHF. CDR3 DNA sequence: TGTGCCAGCGGAGGACAGATCAATCAGCCCCAGCATTTT.

The CDR3 DNA is TGTGCCAGCAGGCGACAGGGCTCTGAAGCTTTCTTT. It encodes CASRRQGSEAFF. The rearrangement joins TRBV11-2 to TRBJ1-1, with 7 bases identical to TRBD1. Germline CDR1 is SGHAT and CDR2 is FQNNGV. Trimming at V came to 6 bases and at J to 6 bases, leaving 4 bases not matched to a gene. CDR3 length: 12 residues.

By proportion, this clone is medium-sized. The V and J genes are TRBV5-6 and TRBJ1-1; D gene unclear. Trimming left V 6 bases short and J 5 bases short, with 11 bases between. The germline gives CDR1 SGHDT, CDR2 YYEEEE. This CDR3 comprises 12 residues. Written as DNA, the CDR3 is TGTGCCAGCACTCAGTCGGGGACTGAAGCTTTCTTT. Amino acids: CASTQSGTEAFF.

The gene calls are TRBV7-9 and TRBJ2-5, with 9 nucleotides matching TRBD2. Trimming at V came to 0 bases and at J to 4 bases, leaving 0 bases not matched to a gene. CDR3 length: 14 amino acids. CDR1 is SEHNR, CDR2 FQNEAQ, per germline (reference sequence). The CDR3 nucleotides are TGTGCCAGCAGCTTAGCTAGCGGGAGAGAGACCCAGTACTTC. Protein: CASSLASGRETQYF.

DNA for the CDR3: TGTGCTAGTGGTTTGGGAAACACAGGGGGCTGGGGTAGCTCCTACGAGCAGTACTTC. It yields the protein CASGLGNTGGWGSSYEQYF. The chain links TRBV12-5 to TRBJ2-7, with 9 bases fitting TRBD1. The CDR3 length is 19 residues. Losses at the gene ends were 1 base for V and 0 bases for J; bases not matched to a gene: 13. Germline CDR1 and CDR2: LGHNT and FRNRAP.

The CDR3 sequence: CASSSGVSYNEQFF. The CDR3 nucleotides are TGCGCCAGCTCCTCAGGGGTCTCCTACAATGAGCAGTTCTTC. This rearrangement joins TRBV5-1 to TRBJ2-1; tentatively, D is TRBD1 (6 bases). The CDR3 extends over 14 amino acids. CDR1 is SGHRS, CDR2 YFSETQ, per germline. V was trimmed by 7 bases and J by 0 bases, leaving 11 bases between them.

This sequence joins TRBV9 and TRBJ1-4, with a possible D match to TRBD1 (5 bases). Trimming took 3 bases from V and 3 from J, leaving 18 bases between them. There are 17 residues in the CDR3. CDR1 and CDR2 from the germline V gene are SGDLS and YYNGEE. CDR3: CASSARGDGGSNEKLFF. The CDR3 bases are TGTGCCAGCAGCGCCCGGGGGGATGGGGGATCTAATGAAAAACTGTTTTTT.

The rearrangement links TRBV29-1 to TRBJ2-2; TRBD1 matches 8 bases. The germline gives CDR1 SQVTM, CDR2 ANQGSEA. Germline trimming cut 3 bases from V and 2 bases from J; bases unmatched to any gene: 5. The CDR3 is 15 residues long. The CDR3 is CSVDAGTGNTGELFF. CDR3 coding DNA: TGCAGCGTTGACGCCGGGACAGGAAACACCGGGGAGCTGTTTTTT.

V and J are TRBV4-2 and TRBJ2-1; maybe TRBD1 (5 bases). Trimming took off 0 bases at V and 0 bases at J, with 9 bases between the two ends. The CDR3 extends over 16 amino acids. CDR1 is LGHNA and CDR2 is YNFKEQ in the germline V gene. CDR3 sequence: CASSQDQGSSYNEQFF. The DNA of the CDR3 is TGTGCCAGCAGCCAAGATCAGGGTAGCTCCTACAATGAGCAGTTCTTC.

This clone has a single count. This sequence joins TRBV19 and TRBJ2-1; TRBD2 might be the D (5 bases). This CDR3 comprises 15 residues. Trimming pared 2 bases from V and 0 bases from J, leaving 8 bases between. Germline CDR1 reads LNHDA; CDR2 reads SQIVND (reference sequence). CDR3 sequence (DNA): TGTGCCAGTAGTATAAGTGGACTCTCCTACAATGAGCAGTTCTTC. It yields the protein CASSISGLSYNEQFF.

The chain employs TRBV9 and TRBJ2-2; 13 bases fit TRBD2. CDR3 length: 16 residues. V gave up 2 bases and J gave up 6 bases; unmatched junction bases: 4. The germline V gene has CDR1 SGDLS and CDR2 YYNGEE. The CDR3 sequence: CASSVTSGGGSGELFF. The CDR3 DNA reads TGTGCCAGCAGCGTCACTAGCGGGGGGGGTTCCGGGGAGCTGTTTTTT.

This clone appeared once. The gene calls are TRBV4-2 and TRBJ2-5, with 8 bases aligning to TRBD2. CDR1 LGHNA and CDR2 YNFKEQ come from the germline V gene. V shed 3 bases and J 5 bases; nucleotides not matched to a gene: 14. CDR3 length: 17 residues. This chain's CDR3 is CASSQMGSGDPRETQYF. DNA for the CDR3: TGTGCCAGCAGCCAGATGGGTAGCGGGGACCCGAGGGAGACCCAGTACTTC.

The V gene is TRBV9, the J gene TRBJ2-5, with D unresolved. The CDR3 loop spans 14 amino acids. Germline V lookup: CDR1 SGDLS, CDR2 YYNGEE. V lost 0 bases and J 1 base, leaving 7 bases between the germline ends. CDR3 DNA sequence: TGTGCCAGCAGCGTAGCCGCGCTCCAAGAGACCCAGTACTTC. This translates into CASSVAALQETQYF.

The chain has TRBV29-1 and TRBJ2-1, with TRBD2 as a possible D gene (6 bases). Germline loops: CDR1 SQVTM, CDR2 ANQGSEA. The CDR3 has 14 amino acids. Trimming removed 4 bases at V and 0 bases at J, with 10 bases between. The DNA for the CDR3 is TGCAGCGTTGCTCGAGCGGGCTCCTACAATGAGCAGTTCTTC. Protein sequence: CSVARAGSYNEQFF.

The chain has TRBV4-3 and TRBJ1-1; TRBD1 is a possible D gene (6 bases). Deletions cut 2 bases from V and 5 bases from J, with 15 bases between. Per germline, CDR1 LGHNA and CDR2 YSLEER. The CDR3 is 15 residues long. CDR3 loop: CASSQKDSGETEAFF. For the CDR3, the DNA is TGCGCCAGCAGCCAAAAGGACAGCGGGGAGACTGAAGCTTTCTTT.

This CDR3 is CASGTGLMNTEAFF. CDR3 sequence (DNA): TGTGCCAGCGGGACAGGGCTCATGAACACTGAAGCTTTCTTT. V gene TRBV27 combines with J gene TRBJ1-1, with TRBD1 matching over 9 bases. CDR1 is MNHEY, CDR2 SMNVEV, per germline (reference sequence). CDR3 length equals 14 residues. V lost 8 bases and J lost 0; bases outside the gene matches: 4.

V is TRBV11-3 and J is TRBJ2-3, with TRBD2 matching 13 bases. CDR3 length: 18 amino acids. Unmatched junction bases numbered 13, after V lost 4 bases and J lost 6 bases. Germline V lookup: CDR1 SGHNT, CDR2 YENEEA. The CDR3 DNA is TGTGCCAGCAGCTCCCCACTGGGACTAGCGGGGCTGGGGGATACGCAGTATTTT. It is translated as CASSSPLGLAGLGDTQYF.

The genes are TRBV13 and TRBJ1-5; D is unresolved. CDR3 length: 16 residues. V dropped 0 bases and J dropped 6 bases, with 15 bases sitting between them. The germline CDR1 and CDR2 sequences are PRHDT and FYEKMQ (reference sequence). CDR3 sequence (DNA): TGTGCCAGCAGCTTAGGCCTTATGCAATCGGGTCAGCCCCAGCATTTT. Amino acid sequence: CASSLGLMQSGQPQHF.

The gene calls are TRBV2 and TRBJ1-3; 7 nucleotides line up with TRBD1. In germline, CDR1 is SNHLY, CDR2 FYNNEI. This CDR3 has 13 residues. The V gene end was trimmed by 10 bases and the J gene end by 2 bases; junction bases not matched to a gene: 5. CDR3 in DNA: TGTGCCATCCAGGGGGAGGCTGGAAACACCATATATTTT. Encoded protein: CAIQGEAGNTIYF.

The chain recombines TRBV25-1 with TRBJ1-2; 7 positions match TRBD1. In germline, CDR1 is MGHDK, CDR2 SYGVNS. With 3 bases clipped from V and 4 bases from J, the junction kept 5 bases outside the gene matches. The CDR3 consists of 14 residues. The CDR3 bases are TGTGCCAGCAGTGAGTCGACAGGGCCCTATGGCTACACCTTC. The encoded protein is CASSESTGPYGYTF.

This chain uses TRBV9 with TRBJ2-3; 14 bases line up with TRBD2. Germline CDR1 is SGDLS and CDR2 is YYNGEE. Germline trimming cut 4 bases from V and 1 base from J; bases unmatched to any gene: 11. The CDR3 consists of 19 residues. The CDR3 nucleotides read TGTGCCAGCAGCCTACGACAGGGACTAGCGGGGGAACGCACAGATACGCAGTATTTT. It yields the protein CASSLRQGLAGERTDTQYF.

The rearrangement joins TRBV5-1 to TRBJ1-1, with D possibly TRBD1 on 6 matching bases. The CDR3 totals 16 residues. Germline CDR1 SGHRS, CDR2 YFSETQ. V lost 0 bases and J 4 bases, leaving 16 bases between the germline ends. CDR3 nucleotides: TGCGCCAGCAGCTTGGCCGGGTGGCAGGGGAGCACTGAAGCTTTCTTT. It codes for CASSLAGWQGSTEAFF.

V gene TRBV5-4 combines with J gene TRBJ1-6; possible D gene TRBD1, 6 bases. The CDR3 extends over 15 amino acids. Germline V gives CDR1 SGHNT, CDR2 YYREEE (reference sequence). Deletions cut 4 bases from V and 7 bases from J, with 15 bases between. The CDR3 coding sequence is TGTGCCAGCAGCGACGGACAGTGGGGAAATTCACCCCTCCACTTT. It codes for CASSDGQWGNSPLHF.

This chain links TRBV21-1 with TRBJ2-1; whether TRBD1, the table's D call, matches the DNA was not checked. TRBV21-1 is recorded as a pseudogene. The CDR3 spans 15 residues. CDR3 sequence (DNA): TGTGCCAGCGGACCAGACAGGGGGCTAAACAATGAGCAGTTCTTC. Translation: CASGPDRGLNNEQFF.